These 22 T cell receptor beta chains originate from one sample sequenced in a study of shared clonotypes between healthy human individuals. Profiled with immunoSEQ multiplex PCR; TCRdb holds only in-frame clones, not every one. The sample shows a few million clones, about 92% of them seen only once. Material: naive CD4+ T cells from PBMCs. This sample's subset: CD45RA+ positively selected. The origin of the receptors is a man aged 18 to 29 in good health. Some clones in this sample may be carry-over from other donors' samples.

The rearrangement links TRBV5-1 to TRBJ1-2; unclear D gene. Deletions cut 6 bases from V and 2 bases from J, with 17 bases between. From germline, CDR1 is SGHRS and CDR2 YFSETQ. The CDR3 runs 15 residues. CDR3: CASTLGGPGNYGYTF. The CDR3 DNA is TGCGCCAGCACCCTTGGCGGGCCCGGGAACTATGGCTACACCTTC.

A single count supports this clone. This sequence joins TRBV4-3 and TRBJ2-1; 7 bases map to TRBD2. CDR1 is LGHNA, CDR2 YSLEER, per germline. This CDR3 spans 18 amino acids. Germline trimming cut 0 bases from V and 3 bases from J; bases unmatched to any gene: 11. CDR3 DNA sequence: TGCGCCAGCAGCCAAGATTGGCGGGGGACTGAACTCTACAATGAGCAGTTCTTC. Translating it yields CASSQDWRGTELYNEQFF.

The chain recombines TRBV6-5 with TRBJ1-1, with a weak D call TRBD1 (6 bases). Germline lookup yields CDR1 MNHEY and CDR2 SVGAGI. This CDR3 region has 14 residues. The ends were cut back, 6 bases at V and 4 bases at J, with 15 bases in the middle. CDR3 in amino acids: CASRPVQGRTEAFF. CDR3 bases: TGTGCCAGCAGACCCGTACAGGGTCGCACTGAAGCTTTCTTT.

J is TRBJ2-1 and V is TRBV5-1, with D unclear. Trimming stripped 4 bases from V and 6 bases from J, with 14 bases between. The germline V gene has CDR1 SGHRS and CDR2 YFSETQ. This CDR3 has 14 residues. CDR3 in amino acids: CASSPAPPGNEQFF. The CDR3 coding sequence is TGCGCCAGCAGCCCCGCACCGCCGGGCAATGAGCAGTTCTTC. The entire variable domain, with the rest obtained from reference TRBV5-1 and TRBJ2-1, is as follows: KAGVTQTPRYLIKTRGQQVTLSCSPISGHRSVSWYQQTPGQGLQFLFEYFSETQRNKGNFPGRFSGRQFSNSRSEMNVSTLELGDSALYLCASSPAPPGNEQFFGPGTRLTVL.

The chain carries TRBV7-3 and TRBJ2-2; D is undetermined. Germline assignment: CDR1 SGHTA and CDR2 FQGTGA. CDR3 length: 13 amino acids. Trimming removed 3 bases from V and 5 bases from J, with 7 bases in between. The CDR3 sequence is CASSFMATGELFF. As DNA, the CDR3 is TGTGCCAGCAGCTTTATGGCTACCGGGGAGCTGTTTTTT.

The chain recombines TRBV2 with TRBJ2-7; TRBD2 might be the D (7 bases). With 6 bases removed from V and 4 bases from J, the gap between germline ends came to 16 bases. The germline V gene encodes CDR1 SNHLY and CDR2 FYNNEI. This CDR3 spans 14 amino acids. In DNA form, the CDR3 reads TGTGCCAGCAGGAGGGGGGGCGCGCTTTACGAGCAGTACTTC. Protein sequence: CASRRGGALYEQYF.

The genes are TRBV5-6 and TRBJ2-2, with TRBD1 identical over 10 bases. This CDR3 is built from 16 residues. Germline V gene sequence: CDR1 SGHDT, CDR2 YYEEEE. The ends lost 3 bases at V and 6 bases at J; junction bases unmatched: 8. CDR3 residues: CASSSMGQGKAGELFF. In DNA form, the CDR3 reads TGTGCCAGCAGCTCCATGGGACAGGGGAAAGCCGGGGAGCTGTTTTTT.

The rearrangement links TRBV5-6 to TRBJ2-1; D not certain. CDR1 is SGHDT, CDR2 YYEEEE, per germline. The length of the CDR3 is 13 residues. V lost 3 bases to trimming and J lost 9 bases, with 13 bases between them. CDR3 coding DNA: TGTGCCAGCAGCTCCGGGCGGATAGGTGAGCAGTTCTTC. Translation gives CASSSGRIGEQFF.

J is TRBJ2-7 and V is TRBV5-1; 13 nucleotides align to TRBD2. Germline V gene lookup returns CDR1 SGHRS and CDR2 YFSETQ. This CDR3 comprises 20 residues. V was clipped by 4 bases and J by 0 bases; unmatched bases: 16. This chain's CDR3 is CASSHGTPGLAGALSYEQYF. As DNA, the CDR3 is TGCGCCAGCAGCCACGGGACACCAGGACTAGCGGGAGCTCTCTCCTACGAGCAGTACTTC.

The chain joins TRBV2 to TRBJ2-1; 9 bases map to TRBD2. The trim removed 3 bases at V and 10 bases at J, leaving 10 bases unmatched. In germline, CDR1 is SNHLY, CDR2 FYNNEI. The CDR3 totals 15 residues. The CDR3 here is CASSDASGTLREQFF. As DNA, the CDR3 is TGTGCCAGCAGTGACGCTAGCGGGACACTTAGGGAGCAGTTCTTC.

The chain employs TRBV29-1 and TRBJ2-4; TRBD1 matches at 7 bases. Trimming removed 2 bases from V and 4 bases from J; junction bases left unmatched: 5. The V gene's germline CDR1 is SQVTM and CDR2 ANQGSEA. This CDR3 is 14 amino acids long. The CDR3, as DNA: TGCAGCGTTGAAAGACAGGGCGTAAAAAACATTCAGTACTTC. It translates to CSVERQGVKNIQYF.

The gene calls are TRBV11-2 and TRBJ2-6; D uncertain. In germline, CDR1 is SGHAT, CDR2 FQNNGV. The V and J ends lost 6 bases and 3 bases respectively, with 6 bases between them. The CDR3 sequence is 13 residues long. The DNA for the CDR3 is TGTGCCAGCAGACGATTTGGGGCCAACGTCCTGACTTTC. As protein: CASRRFGANVLTF.

The chain carries TRBV7-8 and TRBJ1-4; possible D gene TRBD1, 5 bases. CDR3 length equals 16 residues. Germline V lookup: CDR1 SGHVS, CDR2 FQNEAQ. V lost 3 bases and J 0 bases, leaving 11 bases between the germline ends. The CDR3 coding sequence is TGTGCCAGCAGCTTTGGACACTCTGCAACTAATGAAAAACTGTTTTTT. This sequence encodes CASSFGHSATNEKLFF.

The chain recombines TRBV5-6 with TRBJ2-5, with TRBD1 matching over 11 bases. The CDR3 sequence is 19 residues long. In germline, CDR1 is SGHDT, CDR2 YYEEEE. Trimming took 4 bases from V and 2 from J; bases not matched to a gene: 16. CDR3 residues: CASSNGWTGGFGKQETQYF. CDR3 nucleotides: TGTGCCAGCAGCAATGGGTGGACAGGGGGCTTCGGAAAACAAGAGACCCAGTACTTC. The full variable domain, completed using reference TRBV5-6 and TRBJ2-5, is DAGVTQSPTHLIKTRGQQVTLRCSPKSGHDTVSWYQQALGQGPQFIFQYYEEEERQRGNFPDRFSGHQFPNYSSELNVNALLLGDSALYLCASSNGWTGGFGKQETQYFGPGTRLLVL.

V usage is TRBV27 and J usage is TRBJ2-5; possible D gene TRBD2, 6 bases. CDR1 is MNHEY and CDR2 is SMNVEV in the germline V gene (reference sequence). Trimming removed 1 base at V and 1 base at J, with 10 bases between. This CDR3 is built from 15 residues. CDR3 DNA: TGTGCCAGCAGTTTATTAGCGGTTACCCAAGAGACCCAGTACTTC. Translated: CASSLLAVTQETQYF.

The chain couples TRBV5-1 to TRBJ2-5, with 9 positions matching TRBD2. The DNA end is a closer match to TRBJ2-7, so the J assignment may be wrong. The germline gives CDR1 SGHRS, CDR2 YFSETQ. The CDR3 is 15 residues long. As DNA, the CDR3 is TGCGCCAGCAGCAAAGTGGATAGCGGGAGCTACGAGCAGTACTTC. It codes for CASSKVDSGSYEQYF.

The chain joins TRBV28 to TRBJ1-1; 7 positions match TRBD1. The germline V gene has CDR1 MDHEN and CDR2 SYDVKM. V trimming: 8 bases; J trimming: 1 base; junction bases outside the gene matches: 10. This CDR3 has 15 amino acids. For the CDR3, the DNA is TGTGCCAGCGGTGCCCCGGACAGGACGAACACTGAAGCTTTCTTT. Protein sequence: CASGAPDRTNTEAFF.

V and J are TRBV15 and TRBJ2-1; D possibly corresponds to TRBD2 (5 bases). Per germline, CDR1 LNHNV and CDR2 YYDKDF (reference sequence). The CDR3 extends over 13 amino acids. Trimming left V 8 bases short and J 2 bases short, with 10 bases between. CDR3 coding DNA: TGTGCCACCTCGGCTAGCCCCTACAATGAGCAGTTCTTC. Translation gives CATSASPYNEQFF.

The J gene is TRBJ2-2, the V gene TRBV7-3; D ambiguous. CDR1 and CDR2 from the germline V gene are SGHTA and FQGTGA. V gave up 4 bases and J gave up 4 bases, with 4 bases separating them. This CDR3 is built from 12 residues. The CDR3 sequence: CASSSATGELFF. DNA for the CDR3: TGTGCCAGCAGCTCAGCCACCGGGGAGCTGTTTTTT.

V gene TRBV28 combines with J gene TRBJ2-3; D is ambiguous. The CDR3 is 14 residues long. CDR1 is MDHEN, CDR2 SYDVKM, per germline. V was trimmed by 6 bases and J by 1 base, leaving 11 bases between them. The CDR3 bases are TGTGCCAGCAGCCGACGTGGTCGCACAGATACGCAGTATTTT. It yields the protein CASSRRGRTDTQYF.

Here the CDR3 reads CASSYSPLGNEQFF. The CDR3 DNA is TGTGCCAGCAGTTACTCCCCCCTCGGCAATGAGCAGTTCTTC. The chain carries TRBV6-5 and TRBJ2-1, with D uncertain. V lost 0 bases to trimming and J lost 6 bases, with 9 bases between them. Germline loops: CDR1 MNHEY, CDR2 SVGAGI. This CDR3 region has 14 residues.

The chain is built from TRBV7-2 and TRBJ2-1; 11 bases agree with TRBD1. V trimming: 5 bases; J trimming: 7 bases; junction bases outside the gene matches: 10. This CDR3 has 16 residues. From germline, CDR1 is SGHTA and CDR2 FQGNSA. As DNA, the CDR3 is TGTGCCAGCAGCGCCCGGGACAGGGGGTGGTTGAATGAGCAGTTCTTC. This sequence encodes CASSARDRGWLNEQFF.